This TCR beta chain was sequenced during a study of shared clonotypes between healthy human individuals. Study results and caveats: Estimated richness was generally greater in naive than memory subsets.

CDR3 size: 15 residues. CDR1 and CDR2 from the germline V gene are SGDLS and YYNGEE. V was clipped by 3 bases and J by 3 bases, with 16 bases between them. CD45RO-negative CD8 cells positively selected for CCR7 made up the naive population, which excluded terminally differentiated effector memory CD45RA+ cells. Each of the donors was a healthy adult who was HIV-negative and had not had a recent acute infection or vaccination. At deep level, the assay was performed. Sequencing used immunoSEQ multiplex PCR; TCRdb keeps in-frame clones, though not all of them. Altogether around 700,000 clones are present, around 90% being singletons, with the ten largest covering 20% to 25%. Notes on this clone: Its antigen remains unidentified.

The V call is TRBV9, the J call TRBJ2-7; TRBD1 is a possible D gene (8 bases). The source is a man aged 25 to 45 in good health. The material sequenced was naive CD8+ T cells sorted from blood. CDR3 nucleotide sequence: TGTGCCAGCAGCGCAACAGGGGGGGACCTCTACGAGCAGTACTTC. Encoded protein: CASSATGGDLYEQYF.